This T cell receptor (gamma chain) is drawn from a study of Vδ1+ human thymocytes listed by TCRdb under 2018. Notes on the research overall: As a data resource, the study described the mRNA-level TRG and TRD CDR3 repertoires of highly purified Vdelta1+ thymocytes obtained from young children. Earlier work had validated the multiplex-based CDR3 amplicon strategy against 5'RACE-based methods for generating CDR3 amplicons. Overall results and qualifications from the work: Donors shared many TRG clonotypes (up to about 6.9x10^3), but TRD repertoires were essentially private, with at most 130 shared. Because no clustering by age or sex was observed, donors were not stratified by these variables in the analyses. Even though sort purity was high, roughly 21% of thymic TRD sequences were Vdelta2 (and few were Vdelta3), which was not the case for the peripheral blood Vdelta1+ controls. The authors advised highly purified populations and single-cell validation, since unexpected Vdelta2 sequences could cause misinterpretation of bulk repertoire data. The thymic TRG and TRD repertoires appeared highly polyclonal, with Gaussian CDR3 length distributions, in contrast to the oligoclonal repertoires of peripheral blood.

Points on this clone: Its binding antigen is unknown. The record has no base qualities; no much larger clone is one base away.

Thymic samples were depleted of alphabeta T cells, then CD3+ TCRVdelta1+ TCRVdelta2- thymocytes were FACS-sorted. The purity of the sorted Vdelta1+ thymocytes was between 98% and 99.6%. Thymic specimens came from 8 or 9 paediatric patients undergoing corrective cardiac surgery, aged from about 5 days to 16 months. Thymic tissue was dispersed, and mononuclear cells were isolated on a Histopaque-1077 density gradient. Staining used anti-TCRVdelta1 clone TS8.2, anti-TCRVdelta2 clone B6, anti-CD3 clone HIT3a and anti-TCRalphabeta clone IP26 antibodies. Spanning cysteine to phenylalanine, the CDR3 consists of 13 amino acids. Of the read, only the CDR3 DNA is kept; its 39 bases are in frame from base 1. CDR1 VTNTFY and CDR2 YDVSTARD were looked up in the germline V gene (reference sequence). Germline trimming: 3 bases from V, 4 bases from J; junction bases outside gene matches: 6. RNA was isolated using the RNeasy mini kit, and reverse transcription was performed with Superscript III. CDR3 amplicons were generated by multiplex PCR with pooled V-gene forward primers and a constant-region reverse primer carrying Illumina adaptor overhangs. Amplicons were gel-purified, then indexed with Nextera index primers over about 8 extra PCR cycles and purified with AMPure XP beads. Libraries were sequenced on an Illumina MiSeq with paired-end 250 bp reads, dual indexing and approximately 20% PhiX spike-in. The authors processed their data as follows. FastQC was used to check read quality, and ea-utils fastq-join was used to merge TRG read pairs. Sequences were annotated with IMGT/HighV-QUEST, keeping only productive sequences with unambiguous V-gene assignment; clonotypes were defined by identical CDR3 sequence. VDJtools 1.1.1, tcR 2.2.3, Treemap and vegan Shannon diversity in R 3.4.4 were used for downstream analysis. TCRdb called clones anew from the public reads via CATT; matching DNA rows were later pooled. The V and J calls were not made by the authors but by TCRdb's processing. The sample has 25,000 to 35,000 gamma-chain clones on record, 20% to 25% of them singletons. The ten largest clones add up to 1.8% of the sample.

The chain couples TRGV3 to TRGJ1 or TRGJ2. This clonotype originated in a boy under three years old who had congenital heart surgery. The sequenced sample was Vdelta1+ gamma-delta thymocytes from the thymus. Taken with the paper, the label for cell subset or site translates to: FACS-sorted CD3+ TCRalphabeta- TCRVdelta1+ TCRVdelta2- thymocytes. The DNA is as follows: TGTGCCACCTGGGACGCCTCCTATTATAAGAAACTCTTT. Translated, this gives CATWDASYYKKLF.